These 10 T cell receptor beta chains were all obtained from the same sample, sequenced in a study of CD4 T cell repertoires in COVID-19. Data came from immunoSEQ multiplex PCR; TCRdb stores just in-frame clones and leaves some out. This sample has over 20,000 clones, with around 87% found just once. These memory T cells were uncultured and sequenced directly after ex vivo isolation. The sample here was central memory CD4+ T cells from blood, taken before the COVID-19 pandemic. These receptors originate from a human donor who had COVID-19.

The rearrangement joins TRBV6-6 to TRBJ1-1, with 9 bases matching TRBD1. This CDR3 region has 16 residues. With V trimmed by 4 bases and J by 7 bases, 13 bases remained unmatched. Germline-derived CDR1 and CDR2 are MNHNY and SVGAGI (reference sequence). The CDR3 nucleotides read TGTGCCAGCAGTTCTACCCTAGACAGGGGGGAGGATGAAGCTTTCTTT. Translated: CASSSTLDRGEDEAFF.

This clone was counted a single time. The CDR3 nucleotides are TGTGCCATCAGTGAGTCGATTGGGGAGAGAGGCGGCGGCTACACCTTC. Its protein is CAISESIGERGGGYTF. The rearrangement links TRBV10-3 to TRBJ1-2, with D uncertain. There are 16 residues in the CDR3. Germline V lookup: CDR1 ENHRY, CDR2 SYGVKD. Trimming left V 0 bases short and J 8 bases short, with 19 bases between.

This chain joins TRBV27 and TRBJ2-7; 9 positions agree with TRBD1. V gave up 4 bases and J gave up 0 bases; unmatched junction bases: 7. Looked up from germline, CDR1 is MNHEY and CDR2 is SMNVEV (reference sequence). The CDR3 extends over 16 amino acids. DNA for the CDR3: TGTGCCAGCAGTTCCCCTCACAGGGGGCACTCCTACGAGCAGTACTTC. Translated, it gives CASSSPHRGHSYEQYF.

This CDR3 is CASSPSRVRTDTQYF. In nucleotides, the CDR3 is TGTGCCAGCAGCCCGTCGAGGGTTAGGACAGATACGCAGTATTTT. The chain couples TRBV11-2 to TRBJ2-3; a weak D match, TRBD2 (5 bases). The CDR3 sequence is 15 residues long. Trimming cost V 5 bases and J 3 bases, with 15 bases left between them. Germline CDR1 reads SGHAT; CDR2 reads FQNNGV.

V usage is TRBV28 and J usage is TRBJ1-1; no clear D. The CDR3 is 12 amino acids. CDR1 and CDR2 (germline): MDHEN, SYDVKM. Trimming took 4 bases from V and 1 from J, leaving 4 bases between them. As DNA, the CDR3 is TGTGCCAGCAGTTCAGGGAACACTGAAGCTTTCTTT. It is translated as CASSSGNTEAFF.

V usage is TRBV7-9 and J usage is TRBJ2-2; D is undetermined. Deletions cut 2 bases from V and 5 bases from J, with 9 bases between. The CDR3 runs 14 residues. From germline, CDR1 is SEHNR and CDR2 FQNEAQ (reference sequence). The CDR3 protein is CASSLTYETGELFF. Here the CDR3 DNA reads TGTGCCAGCAGCTTAACCTACGAGACCGGGGAGCTGTTTTTT.

This clone was seen just once. The rearrangement links TRBV18 to TRBJ1-5; no clear D. This CDR3 comprises 14 residues. Germline loops: CDR1 KGHSH, CDR2 LQKENI. Trimming shortened V by 0 bases and J by 4 bases, and 7 bases separated the two germline ends. The CDR3 coding sequence is TGTGCCAGCTCACCACCGGGCCCTAATCAGCCCCAGCATTTT. Translation gives CASSPPGPNQPQHF.

J is TRBJ2-7 and V is TRBV5-1, with 7 bases lining up with TRBD1. The trim removed 4 bases at V and 5 bases at J, leaving 6 bases unmatched. This CDR3 has 13 residues. In germline, CDR1 is SGHRS, CDR2 YFSETQ. CDR3 protein: CASSQTGNHEQYF. For the CDR3, the DNA is TGCGCCAGCAGCCAGACAGGGAATCACGAGCAGTACTTC.

V usage is TRBV5-1 and J usage is TRBJ1-4; 7 bases align to TRBD1. From germline, CDR1 is SGHRS and CDR2 YFSETQ. This CDR3 has 15 amino acids. V was pared by 5 bases and J by 2 bases, with 6 bases of the junction left unmatched. In DNA form, the CDR3 reads TGCGCCAGCAGACCCACAGGGGAGACTAATGAAAAACTGTTTTTT. It specifies CASRPTGETNEKLFF.

This clone was seen a single time. The chain joins TRBV7-2 to TRBJ2-3, with TRBD2 matching 11 bases. This CDR3 contains 16 residues. The germline V gene has CDR1 SGHTA and CDR2 FQGNSA. With V trimmed by 3 bases and J by 1 base, 3 bases remained unmatched. The CDR3 DNA sequence: TGTGCCAGCAGCTTGCTGGGACTAGCGGGCACAGATACGCAGTATTTT. Amino acids: CASSLLGLAGTDTQYF.